The entry that follows covers one T cell receptor (beta chain) sequence. What it binds is unknown. The data were taken from a study of cytomegalovirus exposure and HLA in healthy donors. V lost 2 bases and J lost 5, with 4 bases in between. The length of the CDR3 is 10 residues. Germline assignment: CDR1 DFQATT and CDR2 SNEGSKA (reference sequence). Whole-study findings and limits: Immune exposure was documented only through CMV serostatus. The study designated 150 or so TCR beta chains cytomegalovirus-associated. What TCR beta sequences reportedly achieved was accurate prediction of HLA-A and HLA-B alleles in most subjects. The classifier reportedly diagnosed cytomegalovirus status with high specificity and sensitivity.

PCR used 60 Vbeta primers and 13 Jbeta primers. Method: immunoSEQ multiplex PCR; TCRdb's copy keeps in-frame clones and lacks some. The table shows 90,000 to 100,000 clones, with over 65% occurring only once. The chain links TRBV20-1 to TRBJ2-7, with D hard to call. This sequence was found in a man aged 50 to 59 in good health and CMV-seronegative. Specimen: PBMCs. In DNA form, the CDR3 reads TGCAGTGCTAGAACTCACGAGCAGTACTTC. Translation: CSARTHEQYF.